Given below is one T cell receptor beta chain in context. Its antigen is unidentified. Trimming removed 1 base at V and 8 bases at J, with 9 bases between. Germline values: CDR1 SGHAT, CDR2 FQNNGV. The CDR3 consists of 13 residues. This specimen comes from a study of shared clonotypes between healthy human individuals. Cells designated naive CD8 were CD45RO-negative and were positively selected for CCR7, with terminally differentiated effector memory CD45RA+ cells excluded. Notes on the study in general: It was expected that sequencing depth would affect clonotype sharing among donors. Richness estimates generally favored naive over memory subsets. Between a handful of donors, naive CD4 clonotypes were shared at a level of about 5%.

Replicate PCRs run on sorted subsets employed roughly 190 ng DNA, 25,000 to 35,000 T cell genomes. Profiling relied on immunoSEQ multiplex PCR, and the TCRdb table lists in-frame clones only, not all of them. This sample has about 820,000 clones, with around 93% found just once. The TCR sequence derives from a man aged 30 to 45 in good health. The material sequenced was naive CD8+ T cells sorted from blood. This chain links TRBV11-2 with TRBJ2-4, with unresolved D. In DNA, the CDR3 is TGTGCCAGCAGCTTAGGCTCCCGAGACATTCAGTACTTC. Encoded protein: CASSLGSRDIQYF.